These 26 T cell receptor beta chains were sequenced from one sample in a study of control samples from healthy donors and cancer patients (dated by TCRdb to 2018 to 2020). The library came from the immunoSEQ multiplex PCR assay. The table comes from immuneACCESS by way of TCRdb, which keeps in-frame sequences with V and J called. Part of the clones is missing from these tables; in studies checked, under half for an unresolved V gene and the rest for unknown reasons. In this sample the table shows about 54,000 clones, approximately 96% of which occur a single time. Roughly 1.8% of the sample goes to the ten largest clones. Sequencing was done on a sample of blood. Receptors originate from a woman in her twenties or thirties in good health.

This clone was counted a single time. The rearrangement joins TRBV4-2 to TRBJ2-1, with D possibly TRBD2 on 5 matching bases. CDR1 and CDR2 from the germline V gene are LGHNA and YNFKEQ. The CDR3 has 18 amino acids. The ends were cut back, 2 bases at V and 0 bases at J, with 17 bases in the middle. DNA of the CDR3: TGTGCCAGCAGCCAACCCGCCAGAGGAGAGGGCTCCTACAATGAGCAGTTCTTC. Translated: CASSQPARGEGSYNEQFF.

The rearrangement links TRBV28 to TRBJ2-1, with 9 positions matching TRBD2. This CDR3 has 16 amino acids. Germline lookup yields CDR1 MDHEN and CDR2 SYDVKM. V shed 2 bases and J 3 bases; nucleotides not matched to a gene: 5. The DNA of the CDR3 is TGTGCCAGCAGTTTACTCGCGGGAGGGAACTACAATGAGCAGTTCTTC. This encodes CASSLLAGGNYNEQFF.

The chain couples TRBV19 to TRBJ1-1; possible D gene TRBD1, 6 bases. V lost 5 bases, J lost 8 bases, and 15 bases lay in between. This CDR3 spans 13 amino acids. Germline V gives CDR1 LNHDA, CDR2 SQIVND (reference sequence). CDR3 in amino acids: CASSPRRGGEAFF. Here the CDR3 DNA reads TGTGCCAGTAGTCCCCGTAGAGGGGGAGAAGCTTTCTTT.

This chain joins TRBV9 and TRBJ2-1; 10 nucleotides line up with TRBD2. The CDR3 runs to 16 residues. Per germline, CDR1 SGDLS and CDR2 YYNGEE. The V gene end was trimmed by 3 bases and the J gene end by 2 bases; junction bases not matched to a gene: 5. The chain's CDR3 is CASSARLAGPYNEQFF. The CDR3 DNA is TGTGCCAGCAGCGCCAGACTAGCGGGTCCCTACAATGAGCAGTTCTTC.

The CDR3 bases are TGTGCCATCAGTGAGAAGGGGACAGGGGGTGAAGCTTTCTTT. Amino acid sequence: CAISEKGTGGEAFF. This chain uses TRBV10-3 with TRBJ1-1; 11 bases are shared with TRBD1. V lost 2 bases, J lost 7 bases, and 3 bases stayed unmatched. CDR1 is ENHRY and CDR2 is SYGVKD in the germline V gene. This CDR3 comprises 14 residues.

This chain links TRBV7-9 with TRBJ2-1; D perhaps matches TRBD1 (6 bases). CDR3 length equals 14 residues. V gave up 7 bases and J gave up 2 bases, with 12 bases separating them. The germline V gene encodes CDR1 SEHNR and CDR2 FQNEAQ (reference sequence). In DNA, the CDR3 is TGTGCCAGCAACGACAGGAATGCCTACAATGAGCAGTTCTTC. Protein product: CASNDRNAYNEQFF.

The chain has TRBV7-9 and TRBJ2-3; 7 bases are a match to TRBD1. The V segment lost 3 bases and the J segment 3 bases; nucleotides outside the gene matches: 9. Looked up from germline, CDR1 is SEHNR and CDR2 is FQNEAQ (reference sequence). This CDR3 contains 16 residues. Here the CDR3 reads CASSFSLGTETDTQYF. CDR3 nucleotides: TGTGCCAGCAGCTTTTCCCTTGGGACAGAAACAGATACGCAGTATTTT.

V usage is TRBV6-5 and J usage is TRBJ1-1; a possible D gene is TRBD1 (5 bases). This CDR3 contains 15 residues. Germline CDR1 MNHEY, CDR2 SVGAGI. V lost 6 bases, J lost 1 base, and 15 bases lay in between. The CDR3 DNA is TGTGCCAGCAGCTACGAAGGTGGACAGAACACTGAAGCTTTCTTT. Protein product: CASSYEGGQNTEAFF.

The chain is built from TRBV6-5 and TRBJ1-2; D is undetermined. Trimming took off 5 bases at V and 0 bases at J, with 4 bases between the two ends. The CDR3 contains 12 residues. Germline CDR1 reads MNHEY; CDR2 reads SVGAGI. In nucleotides, the CDR3 is TGTGCCAGCAGTCTCTCTAACTATGGCTACACCTTC. This sequence encodes CASSLSNYGYTF.

This rearrangement joins TRBV18 to TRBJ2-1, with D maybe TRBD1 (7 bases). CDR1 is KGHSH, CDR2 LQKENI, per germline. This CDR3 region has 16 residues. The ends were cut back, 4 bases at V and 3 bases at J, with 16 bases in the middle. CDR3 in DNA: TGTGCCAGCTCACGACAGGGCCCGGGGGACTACAATGAGCAGTTCTTC. Translated: CASSRQGPGDYNEQFF.

V usage is TRBV19 and J usage is TRBJ2-1, with unresolved D. Deletions cut 6 bases from V and 5 bases from J, with 5 bases between. There are 11 residues in the CDR3. Per germline, CDR1 LNHDA and CDR2 SQIVND (reference sequence). CDR3 nucleotides: TGTGCCAGTAGAATCCACAATGAGCAGTTCTTC. Its protein is CASRIHNEQFF.

The V and J genes are TRBV29-1 and TRBJ1-2; 7 nucleotides agree with TRBD1. The V gene end was trimmed by 6 bases and the J gene end by 3 bases; junction bases not matched to a gene: 7. Germline V gene data show CDR1 as SQVTM and CDR2 as ANQGSEA. The CDR3 extends over 13 amino acids. CDR3 in amino acids: CSVSGTGDYGYTF. The CDR3 DNA is TGCAGCGTCTCCGGAACAGGGGACTATGGCTACACCTTC.

The rearrangement links TRBV6-5 to TRBJ1-6; D is undetermined. This CDR3 spans 14 amino acids. Germline CDR1 is MNHEY and CDR2 is SVGAGI. The ends were cut back, 10 bases at V and 7 bases at J, with 17 bases in the middle. The CDR3 region has the DNA TGTGCCACCAGACGCGAGGGTATCAATTCACCCCTCCACTTT. Its translation: CATRREGINSPLHF.

The genes are TRBV6-5 and TRBJ1-1; possible D gene TRBD1, 5 bases. Trimming stripped 7 bases from V and 5 bases from J, with 14 bases between. Germline values: CDR1 MNHEY, CDR2 SVGAGI. This CDR3 has 13 residues. The CDR3 spells CASTPGAGTEAFF. The CDR3 DNA reads TGTGCCAGCACCCCTGGGGCTGGGACTGAAGCTTTCTTT.

The chain combines TRBV7-9 with TRBJ2-1; D is unclear. The CDR3 is 10 amino acids. The germline CDR1 and CDR2 sequences are SEHNR and FQNEAQ (reference sequence). V was clipped by 5 bases and J by 6 bases, with 2 bases between them. The CDR3 reads CASSINEQFF. CDR3 sequence (DNA): TGTGCCAGCAGCATCAATGAGCAGTTCTTC.

The chain combines TRBV15 with TRBJ2-1; D call uncertain. Between the trimmed V and J ends, which lost 1 base and 10 bases, there was a span of 8 bases. This CDR3 is built from 12 residues. Germline CDR1 LNHNV, CDR2 YYDKDF (reference sequence). CDR3 bases: TGTGCCACCAGCAGAGTAAGGACGGAGCAGTTCTTC. This sequence encodes CATSRVRTEQFF.

This chain links TRBV10-2 with TRBJ2-5, with TRBD1 identical over 10 bases. CDR1 and CDR2 from the germline V gene are WSHSY and SAAADI. V lost 7 bases, J lost 5 bases, and 4 bases stayed unmatched. The length of the CDR3 is 13 residues. The CDR3 nucleotides are TGCGCCAGCACGACAGGGGGCAGGGAGACCCAGTACTTC. It yields the protein CASTTGGRETQYF.

The V and J genes are TRBV27 and TRBJ1-5, with 8 bases aligning to TRBD1. With 3 bases clipped from V and 6 bases from J, the junction kept 1 base outside the gene matches. The CDR3 spans 13 residues. Germline values: CDR1 MNHEY, CDR2 SMNVEV (reference sequence). CDR3 in DNA: TGTGCCAGCAGTTTGGACAGGGTTCAGCCCCAGCATTTT. Its protein is CASSLDRVQPQHF.

The rearrangement links TRBV29-1 to TRBJ2-2, with TRBD1 matching 10 bases. Trimming removed 2 bases from V and 7 bases from J; junction bases left unmatched: 7. The CDR3 covers 15 residues. CDR1 SQVTM and CDR2 ANQGSEA come from the germline V gene. CDR3 protein: CSVERRQGANGELFF. Here the CDR3 DNA reads TGCAGCGTTGAAAGGCGACAGGGGGCGAACGGGGAGCTGTTTTTT.

This clone was recorded a few times. V is TRBV23-1 and J is TRBJ2-1, with 7 bases identical to TRBD2. TRBV23-1 is an open reading frame whose function is uncertain. This CDR3 spans 17 amino acids. The ends lost 1 base at V and 0 bases at J; junction bases unmatched: 6. The CDR3 region is CASSQYRRGCSYNEQFF. CDR3 coding DNA: TGCGCCAGCAGTCAATACAGGCGGGGGTGCTCCTACAATGAGCAGTTCTTC.

The rearrangement links TRBV25-1 to TRBJ2-2; D unclear. The CDR3 loop spans 11 amino acids. Trimming left V 5 bases short and J 3 bases short, with 1 base between. The germline V gene has CDR1 MGHDK and CDR2 SYGVNS. The CDR3 spells CASSHTGELFF. Here the CDR3 DNA reads TGTGCCAGCAGTCACACCGGGGAGCTGTTTTTT.

This chain uses TRBV29-1 with TRBJ1-1; a weak D match, TRBD1 (5 bases). CDR1 is SQVTM, CDR2 ANQGSEA, per germline. The germline V and J ends were trimmed by 7 bases and 0 bases, with 15 bases remaining between them. This CDR3 has 14 residues. The CDR3 sequence is CSARPTGVNTEAFF. CDR3 coding DNA: TGCAGCGCCCGACCTACAGGAGTGAACACTGAAGCTTTCTTT. Based on the CDR3 plus reference TRBV29-1 and TRBJ1-1, the full variable domain is SAVISQKPSRDICQRGTSLTIQCQVDSQVTMMFWYRQQPGQSLTLIATANQGSEATYESGFVIDKFPISRPNLTFSTLTVSNMSPEDSSIYLCSARPTGVNTEAFFGQGTRLTVV.

The chain is built from TRBV7-9 and TRBJ2-7; D could derive from TRBD1 or TRBD2 (5 bases each). V was trimmed by 5 bases and J by 0 bases, leaving 20 bases between them. The germline gives CDR1 SEHNR, CDR2 FQNEAQ (reference sequence). CDR3 length: 17 residues. Here the CDR3 DNA reads TGTGCCAGCAGCCCACGGGTCGGGGACCCAGGCTCCTACGAGCAGTACTTC. Its protein product is CASSPRVGDPGSYEQYF.

The chain employs TRBV6-5 and TRBJ2-1, with D perhaps TRBD2 (6 bases). Germline-derived CDR1 and CDR2 are MNHEY and SVGAGI. CDR3 length: 15 residues. V was shortened by 7 bases and J by 5 bases, with 18 bases between the two germline ends. Here the CDR3 reads CASTRGGAGNNEQFF. CDR3 nucleotide sequence: TGTGCCAGCACTAGGGGTGGGGCGGGAAACAATGAGCAGTTCTTC.

The chain has TRBV6-6 and TRBJ1-3, with D maybe TRBD1 (5 bases). V dropped 2 bases and J dropped 2 bases, with 10 bases sitting between them. Germline V gene data show CDR1 as MNHNY and CDR2 as SVGAGI (reference sequence). The CDR3 is made up of 15 amino acids. The CDR3 coding sequence is TGTGCCAGCAGTTACGGTACGGGACCTGGAAACACCATATATTTT. As protein: CASSYGTGPGNTIYF.

The CDR3 DNA is TGTGCCAGCAGTTTCGTGGGGCGCGAGCAGTACTTC. Amino acids: CASSFVGREQYF. This chain uses TRBV28 with TRBJ2-7, with D perhaps TRBD1 (5 bases). Per germline, CDR1 MDHEN and CDR2 SYDVKM. CDR3 length: 12 residues. Trimming removed 3 bases at V and 6 bases at J, with 9 bases between.